This T cell receptor (beta chain) appears in the sequencing data of a study of CD8 T cells in ankylosing spondylitis (dated by TCRdb to the late 2010s). Describing the broader study: T cell receptor beta repertoires were profiled in healthy donors and ankylosing spondylitis patients so that disease-linked TCR variants could be found. The full study cohort comprised 25 ankylosing spondylitis patients and about 110 healthy donors. Peripheral blood samples were taken, and synovial fluid was additionally collected from ankylosing spondylitis patients.

This clonotype was counted ten times or more. No antigen is known for it. No much larger clonotype is one base removed from it; base qualities were not supplied. Sequencer: Illumina HiSeq 2500. Quantitative 5'-RACE with molecular barcodes was used to prepare TCR beta libraries. Under the source paper's analysis protocol: Disease-linked TCR variants were identified with a new computational method built on a probabilistic model of VDJ rearrangement. The raw public data were reprocessed by TCRdb itself: fastp quality trimming at Q25, MiXCR clonotype calling, in-frame beta chains only. Every CDR3 protein is listed once, alongside the most common genes and DNA of its rows. The V and J calls were determined by TCRdb, not by the authors. The sample data list about 300,000 distinct CDR3 sequences, and 9.5% to 13% of these were observed just once. Of the sample, 8% to 9.5% is held by the ten largest clones.

The germline V gene (reference sequence) yields DFQATT for CDR1 and SNEGSKA for CDR2. The cysteine opens and the phenylalanine closes a CDR3 of 15 amino acids. CDR3 DNA is the only sequence kept; it has 45 bases, read in frame from the first base. V and J are trimmed by 5 bases and 0 bases, and the gene matches miss 9 bases of the junction. Points the paper makes about the study in general: Some of the motif variants had been reported before in the synovial fluid and blood of reactive arthritis patients, a finding that suggests common disease-initiation mechanisms. According to the report, matched synovial fluid samples from ankylosing spondylitis patients were significantly enriched for the disease-linked clones. A TCR beta motif of several highly homologous amino acid variants appeared characteristic of blood from ankylosing spondylitis patients. The disease-linked clones had a CD8+ phenotype and were found at relatively low frequencies in peripheral blood.

The source is a female donor with ankylosing spondylitis or in good health (not recorded which). The material sequenced was blood, either unsorted or a sorted T cell fraction (not recorded which). The V and J segments used are TRBV20-1 and TRBJ2-7; 8 nucleotides in the junction match TRBD2. The bases read TGCAGTGCTCACTATCGGGAGGGAAGCTCCTACGAGCAGTACTTC. Translated, this is CSAHYREGSSYEQYF.